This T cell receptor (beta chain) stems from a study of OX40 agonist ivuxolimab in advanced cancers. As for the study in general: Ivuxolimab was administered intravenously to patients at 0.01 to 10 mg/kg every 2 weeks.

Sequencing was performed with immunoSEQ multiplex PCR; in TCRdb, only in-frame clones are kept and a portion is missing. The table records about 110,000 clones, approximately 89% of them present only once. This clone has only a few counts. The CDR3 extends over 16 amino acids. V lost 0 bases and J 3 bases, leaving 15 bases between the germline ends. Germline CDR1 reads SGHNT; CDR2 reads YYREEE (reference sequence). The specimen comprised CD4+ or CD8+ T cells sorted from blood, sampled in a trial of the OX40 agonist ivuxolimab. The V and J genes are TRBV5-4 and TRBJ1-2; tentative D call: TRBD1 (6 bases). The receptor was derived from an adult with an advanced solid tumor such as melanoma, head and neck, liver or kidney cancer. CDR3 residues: CASSLAGQGSDYGYTF. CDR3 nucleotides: TGTGCCAGCAGCTTGGCGGGACAAGGGAGCGACTATGGCTACACCTTC. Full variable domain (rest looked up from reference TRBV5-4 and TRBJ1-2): ETGVTQSPTHLIKTRGQQVTLRCSSQSGHNTVSWYQQALGQGPQFIFQYYREEENGRGNFPPRFSGLQFPNYSSELNVNALELDDSALYLCASSLAGQGSDYGYTFGSGTRLTVV.